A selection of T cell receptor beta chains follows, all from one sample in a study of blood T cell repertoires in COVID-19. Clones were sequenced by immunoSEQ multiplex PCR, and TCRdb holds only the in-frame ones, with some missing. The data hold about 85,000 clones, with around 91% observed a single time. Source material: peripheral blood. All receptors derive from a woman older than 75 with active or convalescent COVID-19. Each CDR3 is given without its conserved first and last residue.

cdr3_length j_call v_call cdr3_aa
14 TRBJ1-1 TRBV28 ASRGRDRGRQAEAF
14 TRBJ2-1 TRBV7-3 ASSKSGSSGYNEQF
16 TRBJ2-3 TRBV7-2 ASSQLAGGPSVTDTQY
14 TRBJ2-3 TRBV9 ASSAPPSGRTDTQY
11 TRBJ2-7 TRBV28 ASRNPGFYEQY
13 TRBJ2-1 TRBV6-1 ASSSGLAGVDEQF
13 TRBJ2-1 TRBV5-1 ASSSGALGGNEQF
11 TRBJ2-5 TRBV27 ASSFRQGETQY
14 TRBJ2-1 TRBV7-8 ASSLVRTSGYNEQF
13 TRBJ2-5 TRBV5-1 ASSPLTGDQETQY
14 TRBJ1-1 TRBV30 AWERDYGVQNTEAF
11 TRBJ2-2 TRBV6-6 ASSLAPGQGLF
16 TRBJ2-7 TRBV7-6 ASSLEGWPIGRVYEQY
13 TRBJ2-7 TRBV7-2 ASSLVTGASYEQY